This TCR beta chain was observed in a study of T-cell memory formation after mild COVID-19. Study at large: Clustering of TCRs was largely donor specific. The study, taken as a whole, reports: Prior to infection, memory already included some responding clones, suggesting cross-reactive memory joined.

This CDR3 region has 12 residues. V was clipped by 8 bases and J by 8 bases, with 12 bases between them. CDR1 is LGHNA and CDR2 is YSLEER in the germline V gene. A note on this clonotype: Its antigen is unidentified.

TCRdb called the 5' RACE reads again in MiXCR, with one record for every CDR3 protein. The table lists 200,000 to 300,000 distinct CDR3 sequences, 16% of them singletons, with 22% in the top ten. The sequenced sample was PBMCs or a T cell subset sorted from them (not recorded which). The chain joins TRBV4-3 to TRBJ1-4; D not certain. This clonotype was sampled from a man between 18 and 29 years old who had mild COVID-19 (a few samples of this study predate the infection). Cell type and time point are not known. CDR3 sequence: CASGPGREKLFF. In DNA, the CDR3 is TGCGCCAGCGGACCGGGGAGAGAAAAACTGTTTTTT.